What follows is one TCR beta chain and its context. TCRdb keeps only in-frame clones here, not all; method: immunoSEQ multiplex PCR. The sample yields hundreds of thousands of clones, around 87% seen once. V shed 0 bases and J 6 bases; nucleotides not matched to a gene: 4. The CDR3 runs to 15 residues. The germline V gene has CDR1 SGHTA and CDR2 FQGNSA. The source of the sample is a study of shared T cell receptors in the human thymus. The same specimen was also included in a second study, on human thymus T cells.

Sequencing was performed on thymocytes. This receptor was taken from a boy under two years old with a congenital heart defect. The chain has TRBV7-2 and TRBJ2-2, with TRBD1 identical over 7 bases. For the CDR3, the DNA is TGTGCCAGCAGCTTAGCAACGGACAGGCCCGGGGAGCTGTTTTTT. Translation: CASSLATDRPGELFF.